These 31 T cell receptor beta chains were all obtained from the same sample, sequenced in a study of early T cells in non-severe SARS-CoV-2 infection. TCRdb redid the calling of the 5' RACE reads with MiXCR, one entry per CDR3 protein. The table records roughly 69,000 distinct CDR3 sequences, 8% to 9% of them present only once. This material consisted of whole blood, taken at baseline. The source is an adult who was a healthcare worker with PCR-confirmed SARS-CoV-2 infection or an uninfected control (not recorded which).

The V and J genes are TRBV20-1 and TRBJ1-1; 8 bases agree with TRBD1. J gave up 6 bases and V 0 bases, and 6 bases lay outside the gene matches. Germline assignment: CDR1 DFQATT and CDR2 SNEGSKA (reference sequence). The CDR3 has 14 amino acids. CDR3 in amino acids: CSARDDRGAPEAFF. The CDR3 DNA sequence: TGCAGTGCTAGAGATGACAGGGGAGCCCCTGAAGCTTTCTTT.

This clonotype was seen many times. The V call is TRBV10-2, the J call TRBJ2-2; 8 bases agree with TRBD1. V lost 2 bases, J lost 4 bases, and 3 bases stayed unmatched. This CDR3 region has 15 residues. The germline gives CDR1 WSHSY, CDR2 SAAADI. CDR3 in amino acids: CASSEPGQGTGELFF. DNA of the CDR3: TGCGCCAGCAGTGAGCCTGGACAGGGCACCGGGGAGCTGTTTTTT.

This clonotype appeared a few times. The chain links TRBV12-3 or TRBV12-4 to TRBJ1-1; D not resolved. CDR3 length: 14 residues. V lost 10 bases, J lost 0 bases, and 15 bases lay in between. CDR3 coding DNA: TGTGCCATCACCGTGGATACTATGAACACTGAAGCTTTCTTT. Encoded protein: CAITVDTMNTEAFF.

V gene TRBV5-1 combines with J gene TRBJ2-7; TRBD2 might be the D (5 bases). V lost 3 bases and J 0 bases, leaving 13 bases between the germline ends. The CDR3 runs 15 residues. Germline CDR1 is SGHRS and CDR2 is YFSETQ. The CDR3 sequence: CASSWSPGSSYEQYF. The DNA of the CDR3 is TGCGCCAGCAGCTGGTCACCTGGGAGCTCCTACGAGCAGTACTTC.

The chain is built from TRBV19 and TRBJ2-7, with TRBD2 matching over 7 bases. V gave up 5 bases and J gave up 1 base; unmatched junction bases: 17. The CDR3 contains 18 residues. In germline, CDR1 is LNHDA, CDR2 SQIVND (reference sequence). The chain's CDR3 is CASSLRPPGLADSYEQYF. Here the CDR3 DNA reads TGTGCCAGTAGTCTCCGCCCCCCTGGGCTAGCGGATTCCTACGAGCAGTACTTC.

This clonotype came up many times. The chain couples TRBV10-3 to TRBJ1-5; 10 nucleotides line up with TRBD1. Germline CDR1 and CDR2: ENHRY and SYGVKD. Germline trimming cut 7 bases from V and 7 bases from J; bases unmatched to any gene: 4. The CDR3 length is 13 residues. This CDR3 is CAITGGQGQPQHF. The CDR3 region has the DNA TGTGCCATCACAGGGGGACAGGGGCAGCCCCAGCATTTT.

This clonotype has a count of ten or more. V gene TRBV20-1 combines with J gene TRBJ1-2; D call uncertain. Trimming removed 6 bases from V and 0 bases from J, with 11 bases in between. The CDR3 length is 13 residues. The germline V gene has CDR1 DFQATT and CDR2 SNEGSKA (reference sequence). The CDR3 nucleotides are TGCAGTGCCGCGGGCCTCTCTAACTATGGCTACACCTTC. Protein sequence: CSAAGLSNYGYTF.

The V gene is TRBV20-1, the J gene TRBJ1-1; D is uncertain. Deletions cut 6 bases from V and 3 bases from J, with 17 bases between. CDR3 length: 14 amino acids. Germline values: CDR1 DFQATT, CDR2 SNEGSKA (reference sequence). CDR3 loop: CSANVYSGDTEAFF. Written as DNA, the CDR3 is TGCAGTGCCAACGTTTACAGTGGAGACACTGAAGCTTTCTTT.

CDR3: CASSWDSRRPEQYF. DNA of the CDR3: TGTGCCAGCAGTTGGGACTCTCGCCGACCCGAGCAGTACTTC. V is TRBV13 and J is TRBJ2-7; tentative D call: TRBD2 (6 bases). There are 14 residues in the CDR3. Trimming left V 6 bases short and J 6 bases short, with 18 bases between. The germline gives CDR1 PRHDT, CDR2 FYEKMQ (reference sequence).

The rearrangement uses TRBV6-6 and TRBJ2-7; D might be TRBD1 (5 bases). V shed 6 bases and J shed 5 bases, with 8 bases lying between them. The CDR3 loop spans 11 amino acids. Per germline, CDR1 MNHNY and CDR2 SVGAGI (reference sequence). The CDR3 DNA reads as TGTGCCAGCAGCCGCAGGGACGAGCAGTACTTC. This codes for CASSRRDEQYF.

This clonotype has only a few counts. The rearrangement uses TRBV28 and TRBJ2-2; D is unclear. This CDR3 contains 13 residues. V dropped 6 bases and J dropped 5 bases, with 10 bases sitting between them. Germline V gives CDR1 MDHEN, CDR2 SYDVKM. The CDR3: CASSLTSTGELFF. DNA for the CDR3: TGTGCCAGCAGCCTGACTTCTACCGGGGAGCTGTTTTTT.

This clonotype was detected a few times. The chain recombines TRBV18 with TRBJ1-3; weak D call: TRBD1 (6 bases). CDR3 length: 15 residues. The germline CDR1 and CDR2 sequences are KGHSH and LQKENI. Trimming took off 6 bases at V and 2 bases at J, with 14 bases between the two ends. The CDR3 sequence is CASSLTGTAGNTIYF. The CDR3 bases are TGTGCCAGCTCGCTTACAGGGACGGCTGGAAACACCATATATTTT. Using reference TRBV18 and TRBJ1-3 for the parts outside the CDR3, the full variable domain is NAGVMQNPRHLVRRRGQEARLRCSPMKGHSHVYWYRQLPEEGLKFMVYLQKENIIDESGMPKERFSAEFPKEGPSILRIQQVVRGDSAAYFCASSLTGTAGNTIYFGEGSWLTVV.

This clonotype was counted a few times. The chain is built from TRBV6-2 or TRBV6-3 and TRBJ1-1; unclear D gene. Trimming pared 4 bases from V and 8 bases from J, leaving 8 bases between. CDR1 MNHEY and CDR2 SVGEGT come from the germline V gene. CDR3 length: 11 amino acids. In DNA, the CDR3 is TGTGCCAGCAGTTTTCAAACCGAAGCTTTCTTT. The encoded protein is CASSFQTEAFF.

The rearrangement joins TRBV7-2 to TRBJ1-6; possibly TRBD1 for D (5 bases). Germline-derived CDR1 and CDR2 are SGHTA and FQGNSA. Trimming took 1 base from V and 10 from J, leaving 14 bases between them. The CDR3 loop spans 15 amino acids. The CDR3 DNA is TGTGCCAGCAGCTTAGAACCGGGACCCGGATCACCCCTCCACTTT. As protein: CASSLEPGPGSPLHF.

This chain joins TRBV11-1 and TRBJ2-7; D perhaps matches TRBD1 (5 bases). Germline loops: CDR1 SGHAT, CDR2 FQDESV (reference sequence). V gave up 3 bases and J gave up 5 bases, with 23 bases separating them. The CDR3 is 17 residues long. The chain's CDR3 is CASSFLGRAWAYDEQYF. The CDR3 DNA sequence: TGTGCCAGCAGCTTTTTAGGCAGGGCGTGGGCCTACGACGAGCAGTACTTC.

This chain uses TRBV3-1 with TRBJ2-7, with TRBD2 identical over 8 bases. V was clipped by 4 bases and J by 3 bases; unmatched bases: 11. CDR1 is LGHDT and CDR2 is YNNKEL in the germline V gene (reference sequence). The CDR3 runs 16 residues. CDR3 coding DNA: TGTGCCAGCAGCCCTCCCGGGGTAGCGGGATTCTACGAGCAGTACTTC. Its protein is CASSPPGVAGFYEQYF.

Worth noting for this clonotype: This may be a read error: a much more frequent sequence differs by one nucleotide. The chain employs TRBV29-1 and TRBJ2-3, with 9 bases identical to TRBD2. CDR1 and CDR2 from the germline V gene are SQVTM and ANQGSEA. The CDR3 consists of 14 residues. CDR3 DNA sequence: TGCAGCGTTGATAGCGGGAGCAGCACAGATGCGCAGTATTTT. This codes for CSVDSGSSTDAQYF.

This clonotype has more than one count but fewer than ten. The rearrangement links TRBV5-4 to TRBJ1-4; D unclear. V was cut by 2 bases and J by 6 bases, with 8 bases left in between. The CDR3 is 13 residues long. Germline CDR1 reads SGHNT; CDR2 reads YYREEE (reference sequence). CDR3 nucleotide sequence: TGTGCCAGCAGCTTTAACAGATATGAAAAACTGTTTTTT. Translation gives CASSFNRYEKLFF.

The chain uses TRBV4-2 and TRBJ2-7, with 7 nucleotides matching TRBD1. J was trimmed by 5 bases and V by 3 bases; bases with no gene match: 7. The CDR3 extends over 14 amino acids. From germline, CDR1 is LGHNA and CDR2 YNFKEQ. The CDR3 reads CASSQGTGENEQYF. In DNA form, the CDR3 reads TGTGCCAGCAGCCAGGGAACAGGGGAGAACGAGCAGTACTTC.

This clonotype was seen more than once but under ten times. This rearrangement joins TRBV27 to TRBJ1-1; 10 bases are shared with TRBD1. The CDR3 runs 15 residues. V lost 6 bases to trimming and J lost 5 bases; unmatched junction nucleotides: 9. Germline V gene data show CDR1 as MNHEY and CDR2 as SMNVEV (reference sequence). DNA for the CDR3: TGTGCCAGCAGCCCGTGGACAGGGGGAAAGACTGAAGCTTTCTTT. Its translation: CASSPWTGGKTEAFF.

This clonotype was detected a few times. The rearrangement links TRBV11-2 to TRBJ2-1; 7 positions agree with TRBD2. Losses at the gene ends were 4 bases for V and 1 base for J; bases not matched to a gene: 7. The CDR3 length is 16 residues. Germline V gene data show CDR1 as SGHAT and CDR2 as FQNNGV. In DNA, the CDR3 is TGTGCCAGCAGCTCCCCTCGGCGGGAGTCCTACAATGAGCAGTTCTTC. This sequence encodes CASSSPRRESYNEQFF.

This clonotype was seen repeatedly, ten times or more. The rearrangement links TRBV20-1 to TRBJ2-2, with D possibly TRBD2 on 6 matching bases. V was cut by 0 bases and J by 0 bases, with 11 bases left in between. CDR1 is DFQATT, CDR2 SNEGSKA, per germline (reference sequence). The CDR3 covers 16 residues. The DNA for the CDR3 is TGCAGTGCTAGAGATATCGGGAGTTCGAACACCGGGGAGCTGTTTTTT. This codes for CSARDIGSSNTGELFF.

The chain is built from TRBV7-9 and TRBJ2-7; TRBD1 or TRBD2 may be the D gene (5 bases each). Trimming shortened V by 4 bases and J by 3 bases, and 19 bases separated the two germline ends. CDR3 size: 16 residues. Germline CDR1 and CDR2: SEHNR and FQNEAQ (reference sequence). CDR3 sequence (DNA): TGTGCCAGCAGCTCCCACTCGGGGCAATCCTTCTACGAGCAGTACTTC. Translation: CASSSHSGQSFYEQYF.

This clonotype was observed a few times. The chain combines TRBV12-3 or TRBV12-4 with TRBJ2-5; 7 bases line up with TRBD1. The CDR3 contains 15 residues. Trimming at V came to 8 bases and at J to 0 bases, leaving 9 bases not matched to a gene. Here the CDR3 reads CASGPRDSDQETQYF. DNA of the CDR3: TGTGCCAGCGGCCCCCGGGACAGCGACCAAGAGACCCAGTACTTC.

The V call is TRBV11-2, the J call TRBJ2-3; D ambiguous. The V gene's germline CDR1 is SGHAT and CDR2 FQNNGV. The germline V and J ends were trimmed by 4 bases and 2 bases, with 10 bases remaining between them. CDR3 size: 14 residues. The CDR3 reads CASSSPVITDTQYF. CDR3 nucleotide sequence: TGTGCCAGCAGCTCACCCGTCATCACAGATACGCAGTATTTT.

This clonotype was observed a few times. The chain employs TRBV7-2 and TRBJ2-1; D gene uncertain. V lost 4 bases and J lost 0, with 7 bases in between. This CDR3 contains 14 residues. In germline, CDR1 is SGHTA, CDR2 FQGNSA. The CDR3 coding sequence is TGTGCCAGCAGCTCCTCAAGCTCCTACAATGAGCAGTTCTTC. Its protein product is CASSSSSSYNEQFF.

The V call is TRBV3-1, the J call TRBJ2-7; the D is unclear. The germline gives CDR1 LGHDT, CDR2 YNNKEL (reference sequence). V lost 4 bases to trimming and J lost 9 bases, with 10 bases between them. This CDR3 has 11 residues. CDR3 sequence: CASSRGSGQYF. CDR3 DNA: TGTGCCAGCAGCCGCGGATCGGGGCAGTACTTC.

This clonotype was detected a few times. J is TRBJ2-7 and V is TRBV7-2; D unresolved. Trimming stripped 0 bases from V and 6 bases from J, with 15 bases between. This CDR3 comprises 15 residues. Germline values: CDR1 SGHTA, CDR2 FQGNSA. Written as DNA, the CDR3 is TGTGCCAGCAGCTTAGCGTCCGGTCTTCCAGCCGAGCAGTACTTC. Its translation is CASSLASGLPAEQYF.

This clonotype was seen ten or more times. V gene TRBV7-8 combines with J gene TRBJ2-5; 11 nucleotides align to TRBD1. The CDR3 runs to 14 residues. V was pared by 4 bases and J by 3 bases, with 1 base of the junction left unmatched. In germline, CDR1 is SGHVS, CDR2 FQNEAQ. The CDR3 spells CASSSGQGEETQYF. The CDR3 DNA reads TGTGCCAGCAGCTCGGGACAGGGGGAAGAGACCCAGTACTTC.

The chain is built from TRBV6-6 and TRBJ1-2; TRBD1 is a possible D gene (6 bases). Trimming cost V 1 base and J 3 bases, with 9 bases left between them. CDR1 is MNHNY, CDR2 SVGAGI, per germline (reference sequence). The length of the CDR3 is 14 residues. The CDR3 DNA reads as TGTGCCAGCAGTTACTACCCAGGGGACTATGGCTACACCTTC. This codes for CASSYYPGDYGYTF.

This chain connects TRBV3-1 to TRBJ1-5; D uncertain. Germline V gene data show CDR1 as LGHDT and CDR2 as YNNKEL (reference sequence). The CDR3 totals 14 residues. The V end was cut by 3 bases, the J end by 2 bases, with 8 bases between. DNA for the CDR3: TGTGCCAGCAGCCAGGGAATGGGCAATCAGCCCCAGCATTTT. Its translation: CASSQGMGNQPQHF.